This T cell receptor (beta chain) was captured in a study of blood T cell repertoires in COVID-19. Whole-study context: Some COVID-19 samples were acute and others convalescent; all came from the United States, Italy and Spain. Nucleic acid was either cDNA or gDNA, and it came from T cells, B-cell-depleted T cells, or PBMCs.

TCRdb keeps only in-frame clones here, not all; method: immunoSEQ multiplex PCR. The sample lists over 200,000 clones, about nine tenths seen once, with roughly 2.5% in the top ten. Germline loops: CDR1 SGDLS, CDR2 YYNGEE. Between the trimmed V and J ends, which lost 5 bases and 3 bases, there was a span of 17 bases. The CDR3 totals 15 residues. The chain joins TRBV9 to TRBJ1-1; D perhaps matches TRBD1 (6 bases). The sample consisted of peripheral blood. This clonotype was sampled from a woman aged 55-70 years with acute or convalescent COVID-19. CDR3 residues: CASSTRKGQYTEAFF. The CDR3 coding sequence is TGTGCCAGCAGTACGAGGAAAGGACAGTACACTGAAGCTTTCTTT.